This entry features one T cell receptor (beta chain) sequence. Its binding antigen is unknown. No base quality values were provided; no much bigger clone lies one nucleotide off. The sample originates from a study of blood T cell repertoires in COVID-19 (dated by TCRdb to the early 2020s). For the study in its entirety: Samples from collaborators originated in the United States, Italy and Spain and spanned both the acute and convalescent phases of COVID-19. Subjects who had been exposed to COVID-19, were actively infected with it, or had recovered from it provided the deeply sampled blood TCRbeta repertoires that made up the dataset. The material from the prospective study consisted of cDNA or gDNA derived from T cells, B-cell-depleted T cells, or PBMCs. The repertoires were released in a freely available public database intended as a resource for research on the immune response to SARS-CoV-2. Where available, HLA class I and class II types were taken from metadata supplied by the sample provider and were not determined by assay-based typing. Samples came from the ongoing ImmuneRACE study (first 160 participants) plus 1,254 subjects from 6 global collaborators. Nearly every sample came with metadata listing a de-identified subject ID, COVID-19 status, age in years and sex. Study-wide findings and limitations: How much clinical and demographic metadata was included differed by source and by participant, and the metadata was provided uncurated.

A second Seattle source provided samples from volunteer blood donors who had recovered from COVID-19. Each collaborating institution followed its own protocols to collect whole blood in K2EDTA tubes. Collaborator samples were shipped for TCRbeta analysis as frozen whole blood, isolated PBMCs, or DNA extracted from either sample type. CDR1 and CDR2 are drawn from the germline V gene: SGHDT, YYEEEE. From cysteine to phenylalanine, the CDR3 is 15 amino acids long. The kept DNA is CDR3 alone, 45 bases in frame from the first base. Clipping removes 2 bases from V and 4 bases from J, with 6 as the unmatched junction base count. TCRbeta CDR3 regions were amplified from genomic DNA by means of the immunoSEQ Assay, a bias-controlled multiplex PCR. In the authors' own workflow: Within the assay, amplification of reference gene primers was used to estimate how many nucleated cells each sample contained. Sequence reads were collapsed and filtered to measure the absolute abundance of every unique TCRbeta CDR3 rearrangement. Productive Simpson clonality was computed per sample as the square root of Simpson's diversity index over productive rearrangements. TCRdb mirrors the immuneACCESS table, restricted to in-frame sequences. Some clones are absent from its copies; in checked studies, under half trace to an unresolved V gene, and the reason for the others is unknown. V and J calls and clone size are given by that table; D and trimming were obtained from the DNA. The sample records 200,000 to 300,000 clones, 70% to 90% of which are singletons. The top ten hold about 3.1% of the sample.

The rearranged chain carries TRBV5-6 and TRBJ1-5, and 7 junction bases match TRBD1. This receptor was taken from a woman aged 30 to 39 who had recovered from COVID-19. Sequenced: peripheral blood. The CDR3 in this case is CASSFKQGRNQPQHF. The nucleotides are TGTGCCAGCAGCTTCAAACAGGGGAGGAATCAGCCCCAGCATTTT. Full variable domain (CDR3 extended with the reference TRBV5-6 and TRBJ1-5 proteins): DAGVTQSPTHLIKTRGQQVTLRCSPKSGHDTVSWYQQALGQGPQFIFQYYEEEERQRGNFPDRFSGHQFPNYSSELNVNALLLGDSALYLCASSFKQGRNQPQHFGDGTRLSIL.